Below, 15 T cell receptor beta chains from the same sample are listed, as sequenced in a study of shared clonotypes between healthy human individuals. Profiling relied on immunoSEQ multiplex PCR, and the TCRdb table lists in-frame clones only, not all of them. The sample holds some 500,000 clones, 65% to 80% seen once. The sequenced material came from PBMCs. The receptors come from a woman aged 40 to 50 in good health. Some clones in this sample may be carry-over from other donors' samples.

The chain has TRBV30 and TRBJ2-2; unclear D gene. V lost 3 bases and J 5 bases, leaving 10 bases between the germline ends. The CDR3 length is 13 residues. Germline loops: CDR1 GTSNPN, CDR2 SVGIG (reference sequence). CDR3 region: CAWRARGTGELFF. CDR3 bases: TGTGCCTGGAGGGCCCGAGGAACCGGGGAGCTGTTTTTT. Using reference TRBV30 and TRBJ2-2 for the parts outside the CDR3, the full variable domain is SQTIHQWPATLVQPVGSPLSLECTVEGTSNPNLYWYRQAAGRGLQLLFYSVGIGQISSEVPQNLSASRPQDRQFILSSKKLLLSDSGFYLCAWRARGTGELFFGEGSRLTVL.

The CDR3 is CASSRAGEAETQYF. The CDR3 DNA sequence: TGTGCCAGCAGCCGAGCGGGAGAGGCAGAGACCCAGTACTTC. The chain is built from TRBV4-2 and TRBJ2-5; 8 bases agree with TRBD2. Looked up from germline, CDR1 is LGHNA and CDR2 is YNFKEQ. The ends lost 4 bases at V and 4 bases at J; junction bases unmatched: 5. The CDR3 is 14 amino acids.

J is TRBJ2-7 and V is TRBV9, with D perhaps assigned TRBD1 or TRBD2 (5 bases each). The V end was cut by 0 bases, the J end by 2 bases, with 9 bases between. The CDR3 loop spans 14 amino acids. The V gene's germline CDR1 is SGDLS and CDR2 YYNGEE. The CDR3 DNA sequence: TGTGCCAGCAGCGTAGAACTGGGACCCTACGAGCAGTACTTC. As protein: CASSVELGPYEQYF.

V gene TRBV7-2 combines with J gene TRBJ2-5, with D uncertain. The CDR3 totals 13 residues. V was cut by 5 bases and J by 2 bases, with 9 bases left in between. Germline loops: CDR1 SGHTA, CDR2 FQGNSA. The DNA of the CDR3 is TGTGCCAGCAGCATTAGTCATCAAGAGACCCAGTACTTC. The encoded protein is CASSISHQETQYF.

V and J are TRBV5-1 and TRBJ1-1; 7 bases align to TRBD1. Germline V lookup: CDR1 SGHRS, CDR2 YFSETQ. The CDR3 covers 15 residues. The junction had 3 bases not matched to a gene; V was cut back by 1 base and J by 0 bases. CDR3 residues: CASSLLGGLNTEAFF. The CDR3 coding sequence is TGCGCCAGCAGCTTGCTAGGGGGCCTGAACACTGAAGCTTTCTTT.

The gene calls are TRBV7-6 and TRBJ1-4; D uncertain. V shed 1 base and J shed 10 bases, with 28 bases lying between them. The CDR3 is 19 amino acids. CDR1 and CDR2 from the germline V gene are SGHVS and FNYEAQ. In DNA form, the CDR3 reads TGTGCCAGCAGCTTAGAAACATCTCGGAATCCAGAGAATTGGCGAAAACTGTTTTTT. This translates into CASSLETSRNPENWRKLFF.

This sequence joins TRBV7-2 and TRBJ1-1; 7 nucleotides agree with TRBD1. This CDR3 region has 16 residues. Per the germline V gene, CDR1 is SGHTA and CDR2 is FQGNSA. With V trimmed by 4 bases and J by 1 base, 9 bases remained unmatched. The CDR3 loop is CASSSQTGNRNTEAFF. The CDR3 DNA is TGTGCCAGCAGCTCTCAGACAGGGAACAGGAACACTGAAGCTTTCTTT. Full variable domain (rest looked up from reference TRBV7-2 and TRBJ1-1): GAGVSQSPSNKVTEKGKDVELRCDPISGHTALYWYRQSLGQGLEFLIYFQGNSAPDKSGLPSDRFSAERTGGSVSTLTIQRTQQEDSAVYLCASSSQTGNRNTEAFFGQGTRLTVV.

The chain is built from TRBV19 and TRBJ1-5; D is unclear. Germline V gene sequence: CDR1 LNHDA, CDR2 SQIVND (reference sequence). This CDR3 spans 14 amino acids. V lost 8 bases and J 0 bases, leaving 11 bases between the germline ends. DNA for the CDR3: TGTGCCAGTCGAGCTACTTATAGCAATCAGCCCCAGCATTTT. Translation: CASRATYSNQPQHF.

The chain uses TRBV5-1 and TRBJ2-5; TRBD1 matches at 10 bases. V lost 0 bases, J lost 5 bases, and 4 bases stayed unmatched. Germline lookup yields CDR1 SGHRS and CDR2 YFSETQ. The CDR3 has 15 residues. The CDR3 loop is CASSLGTGGSETQYF. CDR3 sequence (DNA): TGCGCCAGCAGCTTGGGGACAGGGGGTAGTGAGACCCAGTACTTC.

CDR3 sequence (DNA): TGTGCCAGCAGCCTCGCCGGTTGGGCGGGAGGGGCAAACGGGGTAGATACGCAGTATTTT. Its protein product is CASSLAGWAGGANGVDTQYF. The rearrangement joins TRBV28 to TRBJ2-3; TRBD2 matches 9 bases. Trimming at V came to 6 bases and at J to 5 bases, leaving 24 bases not matched to a gene. The CDR3 is made up of 20 amino acids. CDR1 and CDR2 from the germline V gene are MDHEN and SYDVKM.

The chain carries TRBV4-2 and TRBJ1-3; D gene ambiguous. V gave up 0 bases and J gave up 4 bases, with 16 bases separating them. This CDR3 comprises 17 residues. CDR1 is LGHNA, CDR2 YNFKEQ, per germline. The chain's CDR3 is CASSQERVGLSGNTIYF. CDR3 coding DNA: TGTGCCAGCAGCCAAGAGAGGGTAGGGCTTTCGGGAAACACCATATATTTT.

The CDR3 coding sequence is TGTGCCAGCATTTCGGACCGAGGCATAAATCAGCCCCAGCATTTT. It encodes CASISDRGINQPQHF. The V and J genes are TRBV2 and TRBJ1-5; D remains ambiguous. The V end was cut by 7 bases, the J end by 4 bases, with 17 bases between. The CDR3 has 15 amino acids. Per germline, CDR1 SNHLY and CDR2 FYNNEI.

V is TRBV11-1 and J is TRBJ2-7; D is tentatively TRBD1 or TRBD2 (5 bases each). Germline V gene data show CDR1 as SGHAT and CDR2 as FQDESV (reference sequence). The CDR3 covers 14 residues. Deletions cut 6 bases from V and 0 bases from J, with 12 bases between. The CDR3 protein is CASRIPGTSYEQYF. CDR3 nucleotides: TGTGCCAGCAGGATTCCAGGGACCTCCTACGAGCAGTACTTC.

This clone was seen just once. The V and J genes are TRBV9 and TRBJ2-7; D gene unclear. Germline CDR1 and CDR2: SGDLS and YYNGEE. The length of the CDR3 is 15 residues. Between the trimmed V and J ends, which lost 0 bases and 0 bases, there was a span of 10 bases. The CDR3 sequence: CASSVDSARSYEQYF. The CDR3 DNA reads TGTGCCAGCAGCGTAGACTCAGCCCGCTCCTACGAGCAGTACTTC.

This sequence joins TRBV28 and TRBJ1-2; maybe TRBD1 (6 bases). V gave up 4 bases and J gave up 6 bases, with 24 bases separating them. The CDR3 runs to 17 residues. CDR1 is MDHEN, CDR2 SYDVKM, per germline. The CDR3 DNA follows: TGTGCCAGCAGTTCATTATCCGAACTGGGGGGCGTGCATGGCTACACCTTC. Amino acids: CASSSLSELGGVHGYTF.